One sample yielded the 11 T cell receptor beta chains listed below, sequenced in a study of T cells in women clearing cervical HPV infection. Profiled with immunoSEQ multiplex PCR; TCRdb holds only in-frame clones, not every one. This sample's table has 20,000 to 25,000 clones. Sequencing was done on a sample of blood buffy coat. These receptors came from a woman between 18 and 70 years old with a cervical HPV16 infection that either progressed to CIN3+ or cleared (not recorded which).

A word on this clone: The read terminates 3 residues ahead of where the CDR3 ends, so the germline J gene completes it. The rearrangement joins TRBV5-6 to TRBJ1-1; no definite D call. The ends were cut back, 0 bases at V and 0 bases at J, with 3 bases in the middle. Germline V lookup: CDR1 SGHDT, CDR2 YYEEEE. This CDR3 region has 13 residues. CDR3: CASSLAVNTEAFF. The sequenced part of the CDR3 DNA is TGTGCCAGCAGCTTGGCGGTGAACACTGAA.

A note on this clone: The sequence runs out 3 residues before the end of the CDR3; the remainder is reconstructed from the germline J gene. The V call is TRBV28, the J call TRBJ2-3; a weak D match, TRBD2 (5 bases). CDR3 size: 14 residues. The V gene's germline CDR1 is MDHEN and CDR2 SYDVKM. CDR3 region: CASSLSGGYQPQYF. The sequenced part of the CDR3 DNA is TGTGCCAGCAGTTTATCGGGCGGGTATCAGCCG.

Note on this clone: The CDR3 is cut off 3 residues early in the read; its end comes from the germline J gene. This chain links TRBV5-1 with TRBJ2-7; TRBD2 might be the D (5 bases). Germline CDR1 reads SGHRS; CDR2 reads YFSETQ. Trimming left V 2 bases short and J 1 base short, with 7 bases between. This CDR3 spans 13 amino acids. The CDR3: CASSFRTSYEQYF. The CDR3 DNA, read in part, is TGCGCCAGCAGCTTTCGGACTTCCTACGAG.

The CDR3 region is CATSSETGSERWPQHF. CDR3 bases read: TGTGCCACCAGCAGCGAGACAGGAAGTGAAAGGTGGCCC. The genes are TRBV15 and TRBJ1-5, with D tentatively TRBD1 (6 bases). Read coverage stops 3 residues before the CDR3 terminus; the germline J gene supplies the remainder. Germline V lookup: CDR1 LNHNV, CDR2 YYDKDF (reference sequence). The CDR3 has 16 amino acids. Trimming stripped 3 bases from V and 9 bases from J, with 21 bases between.

This clone registers medium-sized by frequency. The CDR3 extends 3 residues past the end of the read, so its final part is completed from the germline J gene. V and J are TRBV6-1 and TRBJ1-6, with 9 bases lining up with TRBD1. Per the germline V gene, CDR1 is MNHNS and CDR2 is SASEGT. The trim removed 3 bases at V and 7 bases at J, leaving 7 bases unmatched. CDR3 length equals 16 residues. CDR3: CASSENTGTGNSPLHF. The CDR3 DNA, read in part, is TGTGCCAGCAGTGAGAATACCGGGACAGGGAATTCACCC.

As to this clone: The DNA ends 3 residues before the CDR3 does, and the rest of the CDR3 is filled in from the germline J gene. The V call is TRBV5-1, the J call TRBJ2-2; D call uncertain. Germline V lookup: CDR1 SGHRS, CDR2 YFSETQ. This CDR3 comprises 12 residues. Trimming cost V 0 bases and J 9 bases, with 6 bases left between them. The CDR3: CASSLAGRELFF. CDR3 DNA (partial): TGCGCCAGCAGCTTGGCGGGTCGGGAG.

A remark on this clone: The read stops 3 residues short of the end of the CDR3; the missing end is completed from the germline J gene. The rearrangement links TRBV5-3 to TRBJ2-7, with 8 bases fitting TRBD2. TRBV5-3 is an ORF for which the function is uncertain. CDR3 length: 14 amino acids. V was pared by 7 bases and J by 0 bases, with 6 bases of the junction left unmatched. Partial CDR3 DNA: TGTGCCAGACAAACCGGGACTAGCTCCTACGAG. Protein: CARQTGTSSYE. The full CDR3 sequence reads CARQTGTSSYEQYF.

Concerning this clone: An end of the junction differs from the germline gene, which may be a read error. The read ends 3 residues early relative to the CDR3; the germline J gene fills the gap. The rearrangement uses TRBV4-2 and TRBJ2-3; maybe TRBD2 (5 bases). CDR1 LGHNA and CDR2 YNFKEQ come from the germline V gene. CDR3 length equals 15 residues. The CDR3 sequence: CASSKRASAGDTQYF. The covered CDR3 bases are TGCGCCAGCAGCAAGAGGGCCTCGGCGGGAGATACG.

With respect to this clone: The CDR3 extends 3 residues past the end of the read, so its final part is completed from the germline J gene. V usage is TRBV12-3 or TRBV12-4 and J usage is TRBJ2-1, with D unclear. The CDR3 sequence is 12 residues long. With 5 bases removed from V and 5 bases from J, the gap between germline ends came to 7 bases. The sequenced CDR3 bases are TGTGCCAGCAGTAGTAGGGACAATGAG. Its protein product is CASSSRDNE. The complete CDR3 sequence is CASSSRDNEQFF.

Details on this clone: The read finishes 3 residues shy of the CDR3 end, and the germline J gene is used to complete it. The rearrangement joins TRBV20-1 to TRBJ1-5, with a tentative D call TRBD1 (6 bases). The germline CDR1 and CDR2 sequences are DFQATT and SNEGSKA (reference sequence). V lost 3 bases and J lost 7, with 10 bases in between. The CDR3 sequence is 12 residues long. The CDR3 loop is CSASVGGQPQHF. CDR3 DNA (partial): TGCAGTGCTAGTGTTGGGGGCCAGCCC.

Concerning this clone itself: The CDR3 extends 3 residues past the end of the read, so its final part is completed from the germline J gene. The chain has TRBV20-1 and TRBJ1-6, with 9 nucleotides matching TRBD1. This CDR3 is built from 17 residues. The V gene end was trimmed by 1 base and the J gene end by 10 bases; junction bases not matched to a gene: 14. Germline values: CDR1 DFQATT, CDR2 SNEGSKA (reference sequence). CDR3 DNA, as far as it was read: TGCAGTGCTAGAGTTGAGGACAGGGGAGATGGGGGGTCACCC. Protein product: CSARVEDRGDGGSP. The whole CDR3 region reads CSARVEDRGDGGSPLHF.